The rows below give T cell receptor beta chains drawn from one sample of a study of T cells in Graves' hyperthyroidism and ophthalmopathy. TCRdb reanalysed the multiplex PCR reads using MiXCR and keeps one entry per CDR3 protein. The sample contains some 350,000 distinct CDR3 sequences, approximately 25% of which appear only once. Sequencing was performed on blood. All receptors come from a man aged 45-65 years with Graves' hyperthyroidism. Both conserved end residues are part of each CDR3. Each record gives: J gene, V gene, CDR3 protein.

>TRBJ2-5|TRBV7-3
CASSPGGATKETQYF
>TRBJ2-7|TRBV20-1
CSAAGQSYEQYF
>TRBJ2-7|TRBV14
CASSQAGTVNEQYF
>TRBJ1-1|TRBV7-9
CASSPSVVNTEAFF
>TRBJ2-7|TRBV7-6
CASSRGGGEGFSSSYEQYF
>TRBJ2-7|TRBV28
CASNDRPAQQYF
>TRBJ2-1|TRBV3-1
CASSQDRRAPEQFF
>TRBJ2-1|TRBV6-1
CASRSWAPGGEQFF
>TRBJ2-3|TRBV10-3
CAISESGGLVDTQYF
>TRBJ1-3|TRBV16
CASSHRAGRSANTIYF
>TRBJ1-1|TRBV18
CASSPPPGNTEAFF
>TRBJ2-4|TRBV3-1
CASSQDGTGNIQYF
>TRBJ1-2|TRBV12-3/TRBV12-4
CASSSGTLYGYTF
>TRBJ1-5|TRBV27
CASSPRASGNQPQHF
>TRBJ1-6|TRBV6-1
CASTSARGGSPLHF
>TRBJ1-6|TRBV7-9
CASSLGTANSPLHF
>TRBJ1-1|TRBV9
CASSATGGITEAFF
>TRBJ2-1|TRBV5-1
CASSLTLRGRGEQFF
>TRBJ1-3|TRBV27
CASRPLGSGNTIYF
>TRBJ1-1|TRBV2
CASRETGGIDKAFF
>TRBJ2-7|TRBV3-1
CASSRPGLTYEQYF
>TRBJ2-7|TRBV9
CASSASGSSLEQYF
>TRBJ1-5|TRBV3-1
CASSQQGVQPQHF
>TRBJ2-3|TRBV4-1
CASSSKRTSPTDTQYF
>TRBJ1-5|TRBV18
CASRLQGPNQPQHF
>TRBJ2-7|TRBV12-3/TRBV12-4
CASTPSVFYEQYF
>TRBJ2-3|TRBV7-9
CASSLGGVGTDTQYF
>TRBJ2-4|TRBV10-3
CAISDRDVKNIQYF